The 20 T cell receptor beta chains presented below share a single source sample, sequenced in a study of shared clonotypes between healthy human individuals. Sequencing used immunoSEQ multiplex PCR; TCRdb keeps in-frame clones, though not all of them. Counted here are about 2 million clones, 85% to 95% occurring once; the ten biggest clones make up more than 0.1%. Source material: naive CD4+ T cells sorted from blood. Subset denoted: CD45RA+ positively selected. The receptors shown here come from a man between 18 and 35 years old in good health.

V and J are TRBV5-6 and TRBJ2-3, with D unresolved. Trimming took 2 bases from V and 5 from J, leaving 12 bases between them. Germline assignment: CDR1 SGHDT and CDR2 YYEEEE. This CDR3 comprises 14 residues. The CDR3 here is CASSFFRPLDTQYF. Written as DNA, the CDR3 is TGTGCCAGCAGCTTCTTCAGGCCCTTAGATACGCAGTATTTT.

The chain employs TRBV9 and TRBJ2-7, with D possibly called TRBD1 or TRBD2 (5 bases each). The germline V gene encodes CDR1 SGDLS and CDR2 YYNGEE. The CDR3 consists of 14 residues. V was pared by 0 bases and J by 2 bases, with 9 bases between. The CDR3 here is CASSVAGRTYEQYF. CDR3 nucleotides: TGTGCCAGCAGCGTAGCGGGGCGGACCTACGAGCAGTACTTC.

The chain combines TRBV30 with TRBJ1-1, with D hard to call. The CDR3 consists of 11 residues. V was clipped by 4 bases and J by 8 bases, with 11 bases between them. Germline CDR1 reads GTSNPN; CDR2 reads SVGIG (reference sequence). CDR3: CAWNRIDEAFF. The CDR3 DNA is TGTGCCTGGAATAGAATCGACGAAGCTTTCTTT. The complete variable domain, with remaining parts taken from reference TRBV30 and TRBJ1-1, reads SQTIHQWPATLVQPVGSPLSLECTVEGTSNPNLYWYRQAAGRGLQLLFYSVGIGQISSEVPQNLSASRPQDRQFILSSKKLLLSDSGFYLCAWNRIDEAFFGQGTRLTVV.

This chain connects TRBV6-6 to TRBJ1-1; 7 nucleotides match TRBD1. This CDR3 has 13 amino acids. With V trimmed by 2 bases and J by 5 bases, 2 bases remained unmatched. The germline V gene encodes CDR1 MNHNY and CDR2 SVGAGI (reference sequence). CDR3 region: CASSYTGATEAFF. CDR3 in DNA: TGTGCCAGCAGTTACACAGGGGCTACTGAAGCTTTCTTT.

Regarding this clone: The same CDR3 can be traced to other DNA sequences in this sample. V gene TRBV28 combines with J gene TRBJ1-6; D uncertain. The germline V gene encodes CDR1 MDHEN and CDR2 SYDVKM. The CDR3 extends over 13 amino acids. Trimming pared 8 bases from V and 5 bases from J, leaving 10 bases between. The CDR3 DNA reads TGTGCCAGCCTCAGGTCCAATAATTCACCCCTCCACTTT. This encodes CASLRSNNSPLHF. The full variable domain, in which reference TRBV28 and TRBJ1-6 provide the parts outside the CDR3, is DVKVTQSSRYLVKRTGEKVFLECVQDMDHENMFWYRQDPGLGLRLIYFSYDVKMKEKGDIPEGYSVSREKKERFSLILESASTNQTSMYLCASLRSNNSPLHFGNGTRLTVT.

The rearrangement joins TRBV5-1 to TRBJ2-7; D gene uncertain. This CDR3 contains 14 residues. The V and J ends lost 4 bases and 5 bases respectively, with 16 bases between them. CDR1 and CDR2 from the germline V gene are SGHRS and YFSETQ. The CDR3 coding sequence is TGCGCCAGCAGCCCACAGACCAGCAGCGACGAGCAGTACTTC. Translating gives CASSPQTSSDEQYF.

The CDR3 bases are TGTGCCAGCAGTGAATGGGGAAGCTCCTACAATGAGCAGTTCTTC. Translating gives CASSEWGSSYNEQFF. The chain couples TRBV25-1 to TRBJ2-1; D is unclear. V lost 1 base and J lost 0, with 7 bases in between. The CDR3 runs to 15 residues. Germline CDR1 reads MGHDK; CDR2 reads SYGVNS.

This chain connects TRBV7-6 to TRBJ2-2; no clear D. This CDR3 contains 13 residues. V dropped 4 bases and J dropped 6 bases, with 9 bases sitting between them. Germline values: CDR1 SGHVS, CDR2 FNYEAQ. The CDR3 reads CASSSGSSGELFF. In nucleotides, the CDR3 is TGTGCCAGCAGCTCAGGTAGCTCCGGGGAGCTGTTTTTT.

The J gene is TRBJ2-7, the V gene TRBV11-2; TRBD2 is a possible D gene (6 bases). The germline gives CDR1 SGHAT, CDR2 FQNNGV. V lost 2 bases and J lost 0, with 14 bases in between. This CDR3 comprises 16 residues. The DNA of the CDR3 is TGTGCCAGCAGCTTATTCGGAGGAGGGAGCTCCTACGAGCAGTACTTC. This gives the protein CASSLFGGGSSYEQYF.

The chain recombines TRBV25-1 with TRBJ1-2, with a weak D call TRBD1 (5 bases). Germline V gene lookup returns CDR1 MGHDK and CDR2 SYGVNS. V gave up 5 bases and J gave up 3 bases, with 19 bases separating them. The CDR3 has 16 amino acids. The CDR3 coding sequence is TGTGCCAGCAGTAACCTTCAGGGAGGGAATTACTATGGCTACACCTTC. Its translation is CASSNLQGGNYYGYTF.

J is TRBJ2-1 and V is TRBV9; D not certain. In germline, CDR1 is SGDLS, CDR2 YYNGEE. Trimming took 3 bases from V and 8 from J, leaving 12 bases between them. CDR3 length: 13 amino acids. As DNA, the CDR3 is TGTGCCAGCAGCGGACGGAGTGTCGATGAGCAGTTCTTC. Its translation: CASSGRSVDEQFF.

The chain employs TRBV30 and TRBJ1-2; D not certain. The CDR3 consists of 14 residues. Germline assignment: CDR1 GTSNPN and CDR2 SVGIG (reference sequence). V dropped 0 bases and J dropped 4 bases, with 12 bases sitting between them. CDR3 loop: CAWSVPDGRYGYTF. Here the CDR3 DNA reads TGTGCCTGGAGTGTACCTGACGGCCGCTATGGCTACACCTTC.

CDR3: CASSLTFSTEAFF. CDR3 nucleotide sequence: TGTGCCAGCAGCTTAACGTTTAGCACTGAAGCTTTCTTT. This chain links TRBV7-2 with TRBJ1-1; no clear D. Germline values: CDR1 SGHTA, CDR2 FQGNSA. There are 13 residues in the CDR3. The V end was cut by 2 bases, the J end by 4 bases, with 8 bases between.

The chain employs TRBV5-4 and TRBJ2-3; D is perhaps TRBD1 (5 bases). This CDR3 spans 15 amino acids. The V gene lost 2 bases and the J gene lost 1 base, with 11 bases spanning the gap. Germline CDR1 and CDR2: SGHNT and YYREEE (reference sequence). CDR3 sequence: CASSFQGRGTDTQYF. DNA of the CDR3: TGTGCCAGCAGCTTCCAGGGTCGAGGCACAGATACGCAGTATTTT.

The CDR3 coding sequence is TGCGCCAGCAGCCAAGATTCTTCTGGCGATCAGCCCCAGCATTTT. Amino acids: CASSQDSSGDQPQHF. This chain joins TRBV4-3 and TRBJ1-5; D ambiguous. This CDR3 spans 15 amino acids. Germline V lookup: CDR1 LGHNA, CDR2 YSLEER. The V and J ends lost 0 bases and 5 bases respectively, with 11 bases between them.

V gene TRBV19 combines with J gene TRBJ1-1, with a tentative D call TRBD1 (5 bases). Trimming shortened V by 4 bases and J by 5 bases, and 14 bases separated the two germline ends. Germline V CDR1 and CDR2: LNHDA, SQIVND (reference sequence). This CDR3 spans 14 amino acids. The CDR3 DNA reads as TGTGCCAGTAGTAAGGCGGGGGGGATTACTGAAGCTTTCTTT. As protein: CASSKAGGITEAFF. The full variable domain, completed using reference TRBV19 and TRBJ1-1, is DGGITQSPKYLFRKEGQNVTLSCEQNLNHDAMYWYRQDPGQGLRLIYYSQIVNDFQKGDIAEGYSVSREKKESFPLTVTSAQKNPTAFYLCASSKAGGITEAFFGQGTRLTVV.

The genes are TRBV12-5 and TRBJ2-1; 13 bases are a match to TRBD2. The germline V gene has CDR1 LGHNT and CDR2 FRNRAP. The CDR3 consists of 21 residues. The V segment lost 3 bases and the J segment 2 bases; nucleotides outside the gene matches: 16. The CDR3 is CASGFGSKGLAGNGTYNEQFF. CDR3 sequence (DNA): TGTGCTAGTGGTTTCGGTTCTAAGGGACTAGCGGGAAATGGGACCTACAATGAGCAGTTCTTC.

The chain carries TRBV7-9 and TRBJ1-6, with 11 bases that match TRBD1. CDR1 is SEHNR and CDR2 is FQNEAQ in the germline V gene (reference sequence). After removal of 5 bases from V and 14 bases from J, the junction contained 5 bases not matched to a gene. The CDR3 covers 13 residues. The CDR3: CASSPGDRGALHF. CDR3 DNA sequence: TGTGCCAGCAGCCCAGGGGACAGGGGGGCCCTCCACTTT.

The CDR3 here is CASRTDRAVYNEQFF. In DNA form, the CDR3 reads TGTGCCAGCAGAACGGACAGGGCTGTATACAATGAGCAGTTCTTC. The rearrangement joins TRBV6-5 to TRBJ2-1, with 8 bases matching TRBD1. J gave up 4 bases and V 6 bases, and 8 bases lay outside the gene matches. Germline CDR1 reads MNHEY; CDR2 reads SVGAGI. The CDR3 is 15 residues long.

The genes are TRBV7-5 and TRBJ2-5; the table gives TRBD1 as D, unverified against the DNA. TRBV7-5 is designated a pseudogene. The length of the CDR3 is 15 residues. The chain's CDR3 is CARSLPQGLGETQYF. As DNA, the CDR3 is TGTGCCAGAAGCTTACCCCAGGGGCTCGGAGAGACCCAGTACTTC.